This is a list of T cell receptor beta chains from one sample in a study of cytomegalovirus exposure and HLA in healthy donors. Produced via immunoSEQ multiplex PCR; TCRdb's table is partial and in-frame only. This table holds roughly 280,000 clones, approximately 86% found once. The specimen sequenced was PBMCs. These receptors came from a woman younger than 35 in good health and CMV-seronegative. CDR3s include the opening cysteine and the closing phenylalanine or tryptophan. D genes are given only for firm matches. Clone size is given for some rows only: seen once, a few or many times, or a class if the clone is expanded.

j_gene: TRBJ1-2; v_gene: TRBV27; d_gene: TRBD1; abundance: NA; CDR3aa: CASSQPGQGYGYTF; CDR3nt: TGTGCCAGCAGTCAGCCGGGACAGGGGTATGGCTACACCTTC
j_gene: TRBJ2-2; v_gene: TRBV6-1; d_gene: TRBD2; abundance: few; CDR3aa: CASSEEGGDYGELFF; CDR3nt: TGTGCCAGCAGTGAAGAAGGAGGGGACTACGGGGAGCTGTTTTTT
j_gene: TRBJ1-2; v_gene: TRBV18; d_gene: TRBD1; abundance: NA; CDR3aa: CASSPRDSLNYGYTF; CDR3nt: TGTGCCAGCTCACCGAGGGACAGTCTTAACTATGGCTACACCTTC
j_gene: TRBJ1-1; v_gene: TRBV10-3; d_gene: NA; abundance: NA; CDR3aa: CAIFDTRETEAFF; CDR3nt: TGTGCCATTTTCGATACGAGGGAAACTGAAGCTTTCTTT
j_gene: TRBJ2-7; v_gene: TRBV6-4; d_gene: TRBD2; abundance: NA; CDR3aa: CASSARGLAGVGRYEQYF; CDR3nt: TGTGCCAGCAGTGCCCGGGGACTAGCGGGAGTTGGACGATACGAGCAGTACTTC
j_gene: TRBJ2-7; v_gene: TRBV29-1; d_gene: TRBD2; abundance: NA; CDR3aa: CSVLPGLASYEQYF; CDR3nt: TGCAGCGTGCTTCCGGGACTAGCGTCCTACGAGCAGTACTTC
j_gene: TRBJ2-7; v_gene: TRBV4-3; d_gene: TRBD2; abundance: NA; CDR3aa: CASSQGLAGFYEQYF; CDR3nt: TGCGCCAGCAGCCAGGGACTAGCCGGGTTCTACGAGCAGTACTTC
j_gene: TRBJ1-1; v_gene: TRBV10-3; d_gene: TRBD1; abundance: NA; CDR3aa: CAISEGQDYTEAFF; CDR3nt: TGTGCCATCAGTGAGGGACAGGACTACACTGAAGCTTTCTTT
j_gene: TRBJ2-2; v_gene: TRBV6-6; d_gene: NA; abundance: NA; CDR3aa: CASRSGTLNTGELFF; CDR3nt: TGTGCCAGCAGATCCGGGACATTAAACACCGGGGAGCTGTTTTTT
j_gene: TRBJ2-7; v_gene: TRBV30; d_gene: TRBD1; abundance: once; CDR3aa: CAWEQGAGKYEQYF; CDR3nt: TGTGCCTGGGAACAGGGGGCGGGAAAGTACGAGCAGTACTTC
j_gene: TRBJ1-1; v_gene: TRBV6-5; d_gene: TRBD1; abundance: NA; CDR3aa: CASSYGTAEAFF; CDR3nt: TGTGCCAGCAGTTACGGGACAGCTGAAGCTTTCTTT
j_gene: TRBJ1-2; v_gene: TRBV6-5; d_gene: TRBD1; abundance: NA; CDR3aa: CASSYSGQGIDGYTF; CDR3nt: TGTGCCAGCAGTTACTCTGGACAGGGTATCGATGGCTACACCTTC
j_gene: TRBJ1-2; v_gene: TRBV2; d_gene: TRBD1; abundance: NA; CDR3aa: CASSETRDRGSYGYTF; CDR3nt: TGTGCCAGCAGTGAAACCCGGGACAGAGGGTCCTATGGCTACACCTTC
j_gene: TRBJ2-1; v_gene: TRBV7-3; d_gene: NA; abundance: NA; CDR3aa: CASSLFLEEIRDEQFF; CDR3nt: TGTGCCAGCAGCTTATTTTTGGAGGAGATTAGGGATGAGCAGTTCTTC
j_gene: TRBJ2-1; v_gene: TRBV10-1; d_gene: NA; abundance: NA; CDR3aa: CASSVLGVGQFF; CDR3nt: TGCGCCAGCAGTGTCCTAGGGGTAGGGCAGTTCTTC
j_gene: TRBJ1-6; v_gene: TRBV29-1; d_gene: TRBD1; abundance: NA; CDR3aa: CSVARDRGQNSPLHF; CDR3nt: TGCAGCGTTGCCCGGGACAGGGGTCAGAATTCACCCCTCCACTTT
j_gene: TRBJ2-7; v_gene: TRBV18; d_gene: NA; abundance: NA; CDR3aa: CASSPDLDSYEQYF; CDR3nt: TGTGCCAGCTCACCAGACTTGGACTCCTACGAGCAGTACTTC
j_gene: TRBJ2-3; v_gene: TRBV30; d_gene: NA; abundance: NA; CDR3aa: CAWSVIGADTQYF; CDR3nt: TGTGCCTGGAGTGTGATAGGGGCAGATACGCAGTATTTT
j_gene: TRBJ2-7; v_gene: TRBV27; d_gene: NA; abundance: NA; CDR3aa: CASSLYRVGVYEQYF; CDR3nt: TGTGCCAGCAGTTTATACAGGGTCGGAGTGTACGAGCAGTACTTC
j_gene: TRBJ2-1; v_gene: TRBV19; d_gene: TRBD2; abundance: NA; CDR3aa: CASRRSGRAGNEQFF; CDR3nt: TGTGCCAGTAGACGGAGCGGGAGGGCCGGCAATGAGCAGTTCTTC
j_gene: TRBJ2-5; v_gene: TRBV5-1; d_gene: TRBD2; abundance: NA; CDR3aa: CASTRGGGSTQETQYF; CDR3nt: TGCGCCAGCACAAGGGGTGGCGGGAGCACACAGGAGACCCAGTACTTC
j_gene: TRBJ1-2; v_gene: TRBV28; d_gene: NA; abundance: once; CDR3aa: CASSLSGQSYGYTF; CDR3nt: TGTGCCAGCAGTTTATCCGGACAGTCCTATGGCTACACCTTC
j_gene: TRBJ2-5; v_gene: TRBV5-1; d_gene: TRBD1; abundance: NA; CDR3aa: CASSLAGGQETQYF; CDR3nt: TGCGCCAGCAGCTTAGCAGGGGGCCAAGAGACCCAGTACTTC
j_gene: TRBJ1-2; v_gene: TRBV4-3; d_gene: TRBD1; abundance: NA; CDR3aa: CASSQDTGGPNYGYTF; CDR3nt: TGCGCCAGCAGCCAAGATACAGGGGGCCCAAACTATGGCTACACCTTC
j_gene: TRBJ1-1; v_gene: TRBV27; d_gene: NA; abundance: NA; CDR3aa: CASSLPGSEAFF; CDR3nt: TGTGCCAGCAGTTTACCGGGATCTGAAGCTTTCTTT
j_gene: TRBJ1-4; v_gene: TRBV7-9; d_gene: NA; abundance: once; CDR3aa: CASSAGGATNEKLFF; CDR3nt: TGTGCCAGCAGCGCCGGGGGGGCGACTAATGAAAAACTGTTTTTT
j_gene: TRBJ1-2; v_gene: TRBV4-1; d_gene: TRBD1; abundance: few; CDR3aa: CASSQDDWTGVDYGYTF; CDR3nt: TGCGCCAGCAGCCAAGACGACTGGACAGGGGTCGACTATGGCTACACCTTC
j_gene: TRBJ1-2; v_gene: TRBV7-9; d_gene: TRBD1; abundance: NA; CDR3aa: CASSLADREPGYTF; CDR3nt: TGTGCCAGCAGCTTAGCGGACAGGGAGCCTGGCTACACCTTC
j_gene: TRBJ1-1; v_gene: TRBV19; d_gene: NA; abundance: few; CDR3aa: CASSIFEMNTEAFF; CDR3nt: TGTGCCAGTAGTATATTCGAGATGAACACTGAAGCTTTCTTT
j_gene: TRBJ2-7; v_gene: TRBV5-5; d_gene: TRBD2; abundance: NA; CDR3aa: CASSLGPSGHSYEQYF; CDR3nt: TGTGCCAGCAGCTTGGGTCCTAGCGGGCACTCCTACGAGCAGTACTTC
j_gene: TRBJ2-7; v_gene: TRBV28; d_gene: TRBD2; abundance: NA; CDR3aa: CASSSRLAGGIEQYF; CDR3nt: TGTGCCAGCAGTTCGAGACTAGCGGGGGGAATCGAGCAGTACTTC
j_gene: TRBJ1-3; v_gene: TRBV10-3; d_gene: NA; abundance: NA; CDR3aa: CAINGGAGNTIYF; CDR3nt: TGTGCCATCAACGGAGGGGCTGGAAACACCATATATTTT
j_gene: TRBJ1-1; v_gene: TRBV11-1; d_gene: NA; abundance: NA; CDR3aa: CASSLDITEAFF; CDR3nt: TGTGCCAGCAGCTTAGATATCACTGAAGCTTTCTTT
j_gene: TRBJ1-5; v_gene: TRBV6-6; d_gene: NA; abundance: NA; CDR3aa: CASRSSNQPQHF; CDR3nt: TGTGCCAGCCGTAGTAGCAATCAGCCCCAGCATTTT
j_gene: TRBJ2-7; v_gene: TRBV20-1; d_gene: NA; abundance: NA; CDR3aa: CSATPSREQYF; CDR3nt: TGCAGTGCTACCCCGTCGAGGGAGCAGTACTTC
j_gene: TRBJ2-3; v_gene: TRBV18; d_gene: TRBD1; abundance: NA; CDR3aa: CASSFRQGLWTDTQYF; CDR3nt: TGTGCCAGCTCTTTTCGACAGGGTCTCTGGACAGATACGCAGTATTTT
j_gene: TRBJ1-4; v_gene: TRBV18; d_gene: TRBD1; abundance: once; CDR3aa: CASSPPGQDNEKLFF; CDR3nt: TGTGCCAGCTCACCACCGGGACAGGACAATGAAAAACTGTTTTTT
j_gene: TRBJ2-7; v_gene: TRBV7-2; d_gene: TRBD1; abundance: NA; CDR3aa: CASSLDWAGTGSYEQYF; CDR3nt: TGTGCCAGCAGCTTAGACTGGGCCGGGACAGGATCCTACGAGCAGTACTTC
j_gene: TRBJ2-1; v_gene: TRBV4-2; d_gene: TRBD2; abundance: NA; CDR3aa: CASSQELAGEYEQFF; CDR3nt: TGTGCCAGCAGCCAAGAACTAGCGGGAGAGTATGAGCAGTTCTTC
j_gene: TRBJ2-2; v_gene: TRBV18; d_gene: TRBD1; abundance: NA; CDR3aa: CASSPSRTGLNTGELFF; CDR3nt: TGTGCCAGCTCACCCTCCAGGACAGGACTGAACACCGGGGAGCTGTTTTTT